This TCR beta chain was recorded in a study of beta chain features in type 1 diabetes. Study-level results: Among patients with Type 1 diabetes, TCRB CDR3s were moderately but significantly shorter in every one of the four CD4+ subsets.

Sequenced material consisted of expressed TCRB transcripts (all of the isolated RNA was reverse transcribed). TCRdb's copy holds only in-frame clones and misses some; the assay was immunoSEQ multiplex PCR. The table shows tens of thousands of clones, with 66% occurring only once. On this clone: Antigen specificity is unknown.

Looked up from germline, CDR1 is MDHEN and CDR2 is SYDVKM. After removal of 3 bases from V and 5 bases from J, the junction contained 13 bases not matched to a gene. This CDR3 has 18 amino acids. The chain uses TRBV28 and TRBJ2-5; 12 bases fit TRBD2. The TCR originated in a woman aged 18-29 years with type 1 diabetes. Input material: Tregs from blood. The CDR3 DNA sequence: TGTGCCAGCAGTTTGGGCTGGACTAGCGGGAAAGGGGGGGAGACCCAGTACTTC. It codes for CASSLGWTSGKGGETQYF.